This T cell receptor beta chain comes out of a study of blood T cell repertoires in COVID-19. Under the authors' procedure: Using reference gene primer amplification, nucleated cell counts were estimated. The table came from immunoSEQ multiplex PCR; TCRdb's copy has only in-frame clones and leaves some out. V and J calls and clone size come straight from that table; D and trimming were deduced from the DNA. The sample yields 370,000 or so clones, more than 75% seen once. CDR1 SGHNT and CDR2 YYREEE come from the germline V gene (reference sequence). CDR3 size: 16 residues. V shed 4 bases, J shed 2 bases, and the junction held 8 bases outside the gene matches. The table lists this clone with a count of one.

The chain joins TRBV5-4 to TRBJ2-2; 7 bases line up with TRBD1. This TCR derives from a human donor with acute or convalescent COVID-19. The donor label of this sample is uncertain. Sequences were obtained from peripheral blood. The CDR3 is CASSQRQGRNTGELFF. DNA for the CDR3: TGTGCCAGCAGCCAGAGACAGGGAAGAAACACCGGGGAGCTGTTTTTT.